The text below deals with one TCR beta chain. The source of the sample is a study of metastatic and nonmetastatic thyroid tumors. MiXCR reprocessed the PCR reads for TCRdb. This sample has some 8,800 clones, with roughly a fifth found just once. No patient had received any treatment before thyroid surgery. With 3 bases removed from V and 5 bases from J, the gap between germline ends came to 10 bases. The CDR3 consists of 13 residues. Germline lookup yields CDR1 MDHEN and CDR2 SYDVKM. The clonotype originates from a female donor with papillary thyroid cancer or a benign thyroid nodule (not recorded which). Some clones in this sample may be carry-over from other donors' samples. This sequence joins TRBV28 and TRBJ2-5; D is uncertain. Sequencing input: adjacent normal tissue. For the CDR3, the DNA is TGTGCCAGCAGTTTGGTCGGAAGGGAGACCCAGTACTTC. This gives the protein CASSLVGRETQYF. The whole variable domain, filled in from reference TRBV28 and TRBJ2-5, reads DVKVTQSSRYLVKRTGEKVFLECVQDMDHENMFWYRQDPGLGLRLIYFSYDVKMKEKGDIPEGYSVSREKKERFSLILESASTNQTSMYLCASSLVGRETQYFGPGTRLLVL.